This T cell receptor (beta chain) is drawn from a study of T cell responses to AZD1222 COVID-19 vaccine (dated by TCRdb to about 2021). Regarding the study in general: AZD1222 recipients given second doses at about 4 weeks or at about 12 weeks were pooled, since spike-specific TCR depth and breadth were not found to differ between the two schedules. TCR sequencing was performed for 230 to 250 trial participants, of whom about 200 were given two doses of AZD1222 and 26 were given two doses of MenACWY control vaccine. Trial participants were enrolled by age into subgroups of 18-55, 56-69 and 70-plus years, and about 150, 27 and 61 TCR-sequenced participants, respectively, were included in these subgroups.

Read against the paper, the sample's time point label means: baseline before first vaccination. The vaccinee samples were drawn from two UK trials, COV001 and COV002, one of which was a single-blind randomized controlled phase 2/3 trial testing AZD1222 (ChAdOx1 nCoV-19) in healthy adults. For TCRbeta chain sequencing, PBMC samples from trial participants were taken at day 0 and at day 28 after the second dose. The CDR3 regions of human TCRbeta chains were analyzed by immunosequencing. The study's processing was this. TCRs in the repertoires were matched against a reference library of SARS-CoV-2-specific TCRs that had been generated with the MIRA antigen-specificity platform. Breadth was defined as the fraction of unique TCRs that were SARS-CoV-2-associated, and depth was defined as the fraction of total T cells that were SARS-CoV-2-associated. Each spike-specific TCR was assigned to its reactive spike region and to a CD4 or CD8 class using the MIRA data. Log10-transformed breadth and depth values were compared by one-way ANOVA with Sidak's multiple comparisons tests. In TCRdb, the immuneACCESS table is reduced to in-frame sequences with V and J assigned. These tables do not hold every clone; where another copy was compared, an unresolved V gene accounts for under half, and the others remain unexplained. Clone size and the V and J calls come from that table; the DNA yielded D and trimming. This sample comprises around 150,000 clones, 80% to 95% of them detected only once. The ten largest clones capture under 2.5% of the sample.

From the cysteine through the phenylalanine, the CDR3 covers 13 amino acids. Just CDR3 DNA is preserved here, 39 bases in frame from base 1. Trimming takes 4 bases from V and 1 base from J, and the germline ends sit 8 bases apart. Via the germline V gene, CDR1 is SGDLS and CDR2 YYNGEE. Results the study describes overall, beyond this receptor: Vaccine-associated CD4 TCRs spanned the whole spike protein, with dominant responses in regions 160-218 and 743-854. Spike-specific TCR breadth and depth rose significantly after two AZD1222 doses compared with day 0 and with MenACWY recipients. No day 14 peak-response samples were available, so repertoires were characterized only after the peak T cell response. Participants were mostly white British, with more females than males. The authors suggested clonal diversity may have been underestimated. Conclusions about previously exposed vaccinees are limited because only a handful of AZD1222 recipients were SARS-CoV-2 seropositive at baseline. In the small 56-69-year group, the increase in depth fell short of significance, most likely because of low power. Epitopes outside the regions mutated in the B.1.351 and B.1.1.7 variants were reportedly recognized by nearly half of the unique spike-specific TCRs.

A remark on this clone: No cognate antigen has been identified for it. No per-base quality is available; no much larger clone lies one base away.

Recombination connected TRBV9 to TRBJ1-2, with the D gene call left open. The source is an adult in good health. The sequences come from peripheral blood, collected on day 0 of AZD1222 vaccination. The sequence in DNA is TGTGCCAGCAGCCTGGACCGTAACTATGGCTACACCTTC. It codes for CASSLDRNYGYTF.